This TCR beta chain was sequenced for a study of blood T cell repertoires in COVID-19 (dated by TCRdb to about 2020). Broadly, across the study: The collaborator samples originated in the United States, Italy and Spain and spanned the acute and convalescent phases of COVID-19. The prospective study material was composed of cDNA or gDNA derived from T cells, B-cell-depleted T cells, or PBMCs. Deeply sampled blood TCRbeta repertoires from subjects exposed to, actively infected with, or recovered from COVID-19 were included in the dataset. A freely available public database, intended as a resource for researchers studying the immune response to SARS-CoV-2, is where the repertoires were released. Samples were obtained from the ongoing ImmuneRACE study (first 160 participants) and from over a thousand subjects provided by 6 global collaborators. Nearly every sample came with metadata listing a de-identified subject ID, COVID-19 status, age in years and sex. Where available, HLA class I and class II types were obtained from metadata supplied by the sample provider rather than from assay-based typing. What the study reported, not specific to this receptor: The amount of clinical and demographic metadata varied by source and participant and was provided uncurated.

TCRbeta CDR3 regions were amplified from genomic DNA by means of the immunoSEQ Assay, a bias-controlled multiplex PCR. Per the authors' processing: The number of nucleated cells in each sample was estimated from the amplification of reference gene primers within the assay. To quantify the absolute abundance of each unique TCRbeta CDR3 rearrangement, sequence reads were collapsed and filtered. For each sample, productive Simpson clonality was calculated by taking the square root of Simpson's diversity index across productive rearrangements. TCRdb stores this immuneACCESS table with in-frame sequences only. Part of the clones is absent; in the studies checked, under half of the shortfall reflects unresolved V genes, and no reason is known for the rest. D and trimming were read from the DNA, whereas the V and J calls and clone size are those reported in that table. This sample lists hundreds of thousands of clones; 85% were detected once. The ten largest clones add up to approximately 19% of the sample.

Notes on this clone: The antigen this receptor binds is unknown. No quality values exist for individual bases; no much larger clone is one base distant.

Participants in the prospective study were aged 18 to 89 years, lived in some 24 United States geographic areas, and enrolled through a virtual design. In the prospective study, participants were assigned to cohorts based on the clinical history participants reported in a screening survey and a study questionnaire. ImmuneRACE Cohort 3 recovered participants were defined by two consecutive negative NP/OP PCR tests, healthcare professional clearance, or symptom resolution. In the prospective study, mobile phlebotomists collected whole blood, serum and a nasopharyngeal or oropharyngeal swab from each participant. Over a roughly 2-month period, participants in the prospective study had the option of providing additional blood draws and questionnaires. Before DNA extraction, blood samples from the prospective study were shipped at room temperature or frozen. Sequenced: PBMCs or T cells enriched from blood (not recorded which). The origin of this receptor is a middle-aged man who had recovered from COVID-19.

The DNA sequence reads TGTGCCAGCAGCTTTAGTGCTTACGAGCAGTACTTC. Its amino acids are CASSFSAYEQYF. The chain is encoded by TRBV13 joined to TRBJ2-7, with no D gene named confidently. The germline V gene (reference sequence) sets CDR1 to PRHDT and CDR2 to FYEKMQ. Its CDR3 holds 12 amino acids, cysteine through phenylalanine. Only the CDR3 DNA stays, 36 bases, in frame from base 1. V gives up 3 bases and J gives up 4 bases, and the segment between their germline ends measures 7 bases.